One and the same sample provided the 3 T cell receptor beta chains below, sequenced in a study of radiotherapy plus CTLA-4 blockade in lung cancer. TCRdb keeps only in-frame clones here, not all; method: immunoSEQ multiplex PCR. The sample consists of about 62,000 clones, about 72% of them appearing once. This material consisted of peripheral blood, taken from a patient treated with radiotherapy plus ipilimumab. These receptors originate from a human donor with non-small cell lung cancer who had a complete response to radiotherapy plus ipilimumab.

V is TRBV5-1 and J is TRBJ2-1; 7 bases map to TRBD1. The CDR3 runs to 13 residues. V lost 3 bases to trimming and J lost 8 bases; unmatched junction nucleotides: 5. Germline V gives CDR1 SGHRS, CDR2 YFSETQ. As DNA, the CDR3 is TGCGCCAGCAGCTCCCACAGGGGTCATGAGCAGTTCTTC. This sequence encodes CASSSHRGHEQFF. The whole variable domain, filled in from reference TRBV5-1 and TRBJ2-1, reads KAGVTQTPRYLIKTRGQQVTLSCSPISGHRSVSWYQQTPGQGLQFLFEYFSETQRNKGNFPGRFSGRQFSNSRSEMNVSTLELGDSALYLCASSSHRGHEQFFGPGTRLTVL.

The CDR3 protein is CAWSSGLNQPQHF. The CDR3 region has the DNA TGTGCCTGGAGTTCAGGTCTTAATCAGCCCCAGCATTTT. This sequence joins TRBV30 and TRBJ1-5; no firm D call. Looked up from germline, CDR1 is GTSNPN and CDR2 is SVGIG (reference sequence). V lost 2 bases, J lost 4 bases, and 9 bases lay in between. The CDR3 is made up of 13 amino acids.

CDR3 in DNA: TGTGCCAGCTCACCGGGACTAGCGGGAGCGTACCAAGAGACCCAGTACTTC. Encoded protein: CASSPGLAGAYQETQYF. The chain couples TRBV18 to TRBJ2-5; 14 nucleotides match TRBD2. With V trimmed by 3 bases and J by 0 bases, 3 bases remained unmatched. Germline CDR1 reads KGHSH; CDR2 reads LQKENI. This CDR3 has 17 amino acids.